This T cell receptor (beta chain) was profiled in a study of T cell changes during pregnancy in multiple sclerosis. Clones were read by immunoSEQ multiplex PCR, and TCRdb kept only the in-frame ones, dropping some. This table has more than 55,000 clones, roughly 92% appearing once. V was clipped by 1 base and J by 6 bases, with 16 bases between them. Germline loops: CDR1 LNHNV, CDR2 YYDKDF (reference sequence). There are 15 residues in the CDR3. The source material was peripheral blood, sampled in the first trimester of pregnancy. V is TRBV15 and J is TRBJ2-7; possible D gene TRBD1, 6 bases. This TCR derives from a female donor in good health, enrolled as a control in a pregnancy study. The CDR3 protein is CATSRVGTNFGEQYF. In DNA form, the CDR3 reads TGTGCCACCAGCAGAGTAGGGACAAACTTCGGCGAGCAGTACTTC.